Following are 15 T cell receptor beta chains from one sample sequenced in a study of tumor and adjacent non-tumor tissue in lung cancer. A modified ARM-PCR protocol with three rounds of nested PCR amplified TCRbeta. Via MiXCR, TCRdb re-called the multiplex PCR reads, giving one row per CDR3 protein. This sample has 60,000 to 80,000 distinct CDR3 sequences, with nearly 70% found just once. No cell sorting was done before RNA was extracted from the tissue. This non-tumor lung sample came from over 3 cm beyond the tumor edge. Sequenced: distant non-tumor lung tissue. Source of these receptors: a woman between 45 and 65 years old with non-small cell lung cancer.

In regard to this clonotype: The conserved phenylalanine or tryptophan is not found at the CDR3 terminus, so this likely reflects a read error. The rearrangement uses TRBV29-1 and TRBJ1-1; tentatively, D is TRBD1 (5 bases). The CDR3 extends over 13 amino acids. Germline values: CDR1 SQVTM, CDR2 ANQGSEA. The CDR3 loop is CSGGRAGHTGAFS. CDR3 coding DNA: TGCAGCGGAGGTAGGGCAGGGCACACTGGAGCTTTCTCT.

Regarding this clonotype: An end of the junction does not agree with germline; a read error may underlie this. J is TRBJ1-5 and V is TRBV12-3 or TRBV12-4; D gene uncertain. The CDR3 is made up of 13 amino acids. The CDR3 DNA follows: TGTGCCAGCAGTTTGGGTGGGGTTCAACCCCAGCTTTTT. Its protein is CASSLGGVQPQLF.

Comment on this clonotype: A much larger clone differs by one base, so this may be a read error. CDR3 DNA sequence: TGCAGTGCTTCAGGGTTCTTGGAAAACACTCAGTACTTC. As protein: CSASGFLENTQYF. The genes are TRBV20-1 and TRBJ2-4, with D possibly TRBD1 on 5 matching bases. CDR3 length: 13 amino acids. CDR1 is DFQATT, CDR2 SNEGSKA, per germline (reference sequence).

To note about this clonotype: One junction end disagrees with the germline gene, perhaps due to a read error. The chain employs TRBV28 and TRBJ2-3; no firm D call. CDR1 is MDHEN and CDR2 is SYDVKM in the germline V gene. The CDR3 loop spans 14 amino acids. The CDR3 loop is CTTSFISGTDTQYF. CDR3 in DNA: TGTACCACCAGTTTTATTTCGGGCACAGACACGCAGTATTTT.

A note on this clonotype: A much larger clone lies a single base off, so this may be a read error. The chain is built from TRBV4-2 and TRBJ1-5, with D possibly matching TRBD1 (5 bases). The CDR3 length is 13 residues. CDR1 is LGHNA and CDR2 is YNFKEQ in the germline V gene. CDR3 sequence reads: CGSSPDTNQPQHF. The CDR3 DNA sequence: TGTGGCAGCAGCCCGGACACTAATCAGCCCCAGCATTTT.

The rearrangement uses TRBV11-2 and TRBJ2-7, with D possibly TRBD2 on 5 matching bases. Germline CDR1 SGHAT, CDR2 FQNNGV. There are 14 residues in the CDR3. CDR3 nucleotides: TGTGTCAACAGCTCTAGCCCGGGAAACTACGAGCAGTACTTC. Translating it yields CVNSSSPGNYEQYF. Full variable domain (remainder filled in from reference TRBV11-2 and TRBJ2-7): EAGVAQSPRYKIIEKRQSVAFWCNPISGHATLYWYQQILGQGPKLLIQFQNNGVVDDSQLPKDRFSAERLKGVDSTLKIQPAKLEDSAVYLCVNSSSPGNYEQYFGPGTRLTVT.

With regard to this clonotype: A junction boundary mismatches the germline segment, possibly from a read error. The V and J genes are TRBV28 and TRBJ1-1; 7 nucleotides match TRBD1. CDR3 length equals 17 residues. Per the germline V gene, CDR1 is MDHEN and CDR2 is SYDVKM. The chain's CDR3 is CASSSTERGPQNTEAFF. The CDR3 DNA is TGTGCCAGTAGTTCGACTGAAAGGGGGCCCCAGAACACTGAAGCATTCTTT.

With respect to this clonotype: At one end, the junction sequence differs from germline, possibly due to a read error. The chain is built from TRBV11-1 and TRBJ2-1; D is ambiguous. CDR3 length: 13 residues. CDR1 SGHAT and CDR2 FQDESV come from the germline V gene (reference sequence). In DNA form, the CDR3 reads TGTGCGAGCAGCTTACCTCCGCTGGATGAGCATTACTTC. Its protein product is CASSLPPLDEHYF.

Comments on this clonotype: Since the CDR3 does not end with the conserved phenylalanine or tryptophan, this likely comes from a read error. This rearrangement joins TRBV28 to TRBJ2-1; 8 bases are shared with TRBD2. V gave up 5 bases and J gave up 7 bases; unmatched junction bases: 19. Germline CDR1 is MDHEN and CDR2 is SYDVKM. The CDR3 length is 18 residues. This CDR3 is CASSPPLVAGNSWNEQFS. CDR3 DNA: TGTGCCAGCAGTCCCCCTTTAGTAGCGGGGAACTCCTGGAATGAGCAGTTCTCC.

The gene calls are TRBV11-3 and TRBJ2-2, with TRBD2 as a possible D gene (5 bases). This CDR3 is built from 14 residues. The germline gives CDR1 SGHNT, CDR2 YENEEA. The V gene lost 8 bases and the J gene lost 4 bases, with 14 bases spanning the gap. CDR3 bases: TGTGCCAGCCGTCTCACTAGATTCACCGGGGAGCTGTTTTTT. This encodes CASRLTRFTGELFF.

This clonotype was counted at least ten times. The chain is built from TRBV4-3 and TRBJ1-1; the D is unclear. There are 13 residues in the CDR3. Trimming stripped 5 bases from V and 6 bases from J, with 13 bases between. From germline, CDR1 is LGHNA and CDR2 YSLEER. Here the CDR3 DNA reads TGCGCCAGCAGCACGACCCAGAGCCCTGAAGCTTTCTTT. This encodes CASSTTQSPEAFF.

Worth noting for this clonotype: The CDR3 does not end in the conserved phenylalanine or tryptophan, so this is likely a read error. The genes are TRBV6-1 and TRBJ2-5, with D unresolved. The CDR3 totals 11 residues. V dropped 9 bases and J dropped 7 bases, with 12 bases sitting between them. CDR1 and CDR2 (germline): MNHNS, SASEGT. Written as DNA, the CDR3 is TGTGCCAGTAGCAGAAGTCGGACCCAGTACTTA. Its protein is CASSRSRTQYL.

This clonotype has only a few counts. This may come from a read error, since a much larger clone is one base off. V is TRBV6-2 or TRBV6-3 and J is TRBJ2-5; no clear D. Germline CDR1 MNHEY, CDR2 SVGEGT. The CDR3 has 13 residues. Trimming removed 2 bases at V and 5 bases at J, with 9 bases between. This CDR3 reads CASSYGVWETQYF. The CDR3 DNA follows: TGTGCCAGCAGTTACGGCGTGTGGGAGACCCAGTACTTC.

This clonotype came up once. The junction differs from germline at one of its ends, possibly a read error. The rearrangement links TRBV10-3 to TRBJ2-2, with a weak D call TRBD2 (5 bases). In germline, CDR1 is ENHRY, CDR2 SYGVKD. This CDR3 contains 15 residues. CDR3 DNA sequence: TGTGCTAACAGTACTAGAGAAACGAACATCGGGGAGCTGTTTTTT. This codes for CANSTRETNIGELFF.

CDR3 loop: CASMRRLAGASEQFF. Here the CDR3 DNA reads TGCGCCAGCATGAGGAGGCTAGCGGGAGCTAGTGAGCAGTTCTTC. V is TRBV5-1 and J is TRBJ2-1; 10 bases line up with TRBD2. The V gene end was trimmed by 6 bases and the J gene end by 9 bases; junction bases not matched to a gene: 12. The germline gives CDR1 SGHRS, CDR2 YFSETQ. There are 15 residues in the CDR3.